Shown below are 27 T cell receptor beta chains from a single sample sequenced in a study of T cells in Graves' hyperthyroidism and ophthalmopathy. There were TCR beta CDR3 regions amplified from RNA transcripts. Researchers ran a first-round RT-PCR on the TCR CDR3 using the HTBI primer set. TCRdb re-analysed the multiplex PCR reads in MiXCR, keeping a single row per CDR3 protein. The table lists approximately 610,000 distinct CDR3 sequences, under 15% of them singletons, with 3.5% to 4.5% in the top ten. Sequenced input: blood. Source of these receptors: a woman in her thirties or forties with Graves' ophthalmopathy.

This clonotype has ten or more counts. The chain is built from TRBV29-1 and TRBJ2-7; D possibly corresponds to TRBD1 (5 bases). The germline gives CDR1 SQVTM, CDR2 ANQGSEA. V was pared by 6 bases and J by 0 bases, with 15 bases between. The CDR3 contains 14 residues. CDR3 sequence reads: CSVSKTANSYEQYF. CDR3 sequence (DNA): TGCAGCGTCTCTAAGACAGCCAACTCCTACGAGCAGTACTTC.

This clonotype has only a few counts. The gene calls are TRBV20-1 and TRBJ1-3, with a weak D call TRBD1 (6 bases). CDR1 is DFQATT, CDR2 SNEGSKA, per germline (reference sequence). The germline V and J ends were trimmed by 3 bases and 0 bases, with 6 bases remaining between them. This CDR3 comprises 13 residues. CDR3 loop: CSARTGSGNTIYF. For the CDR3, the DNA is TGCAGTGCTAGGACAGGCTCTGGAAACACCATATATTTT.

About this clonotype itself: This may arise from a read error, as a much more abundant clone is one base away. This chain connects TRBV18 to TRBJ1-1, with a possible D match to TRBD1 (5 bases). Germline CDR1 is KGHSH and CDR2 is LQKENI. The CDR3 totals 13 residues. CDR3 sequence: CPSSPPGDLKAFF. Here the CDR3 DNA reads TGTCCCAGCTCACCACCGGGGGATTTGAAGGCTTTCTTT.

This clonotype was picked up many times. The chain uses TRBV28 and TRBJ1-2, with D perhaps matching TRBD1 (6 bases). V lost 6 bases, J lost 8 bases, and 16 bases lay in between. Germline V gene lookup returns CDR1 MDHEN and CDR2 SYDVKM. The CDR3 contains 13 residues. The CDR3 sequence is CASRKQGFLGYTF. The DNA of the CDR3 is TGTGCCAGCAGGAAACAGGGCTTCTTAGGCTACACCTTC.

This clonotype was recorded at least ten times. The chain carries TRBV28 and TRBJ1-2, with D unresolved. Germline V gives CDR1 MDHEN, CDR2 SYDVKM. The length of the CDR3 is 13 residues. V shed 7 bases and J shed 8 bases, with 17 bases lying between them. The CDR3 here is CASTLGRSAGYTF. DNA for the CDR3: TGTGCCAGCACTCTAGGCAGGTCGGCGGGCTACACCTTC.

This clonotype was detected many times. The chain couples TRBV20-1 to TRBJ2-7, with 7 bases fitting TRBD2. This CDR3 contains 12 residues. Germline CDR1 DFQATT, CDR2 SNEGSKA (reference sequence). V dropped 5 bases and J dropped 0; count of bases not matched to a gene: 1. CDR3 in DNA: TGCAGTGCTGCGGGGGACTCCTACGAGCAGTACTTC. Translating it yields CSAAGDSYEQYF.

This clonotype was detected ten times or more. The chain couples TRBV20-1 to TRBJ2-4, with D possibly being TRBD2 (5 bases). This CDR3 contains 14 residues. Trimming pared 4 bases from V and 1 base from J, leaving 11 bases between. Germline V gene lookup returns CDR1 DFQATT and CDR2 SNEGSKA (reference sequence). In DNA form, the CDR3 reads TGCAGTGCTATCGAGGGAATGGCCAAAAACATTCAGTACTTC. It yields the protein CSAIEGMAKNIQYF.

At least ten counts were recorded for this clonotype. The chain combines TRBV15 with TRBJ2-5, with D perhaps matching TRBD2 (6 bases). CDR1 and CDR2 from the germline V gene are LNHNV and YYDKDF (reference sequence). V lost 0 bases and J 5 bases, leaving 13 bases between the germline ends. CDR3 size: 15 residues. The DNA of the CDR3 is TGTGCCACCAGCAGAGACCGCGGGGCTGGGGAGACCCAGTACTTC. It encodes CATSRDRGAGETQYF. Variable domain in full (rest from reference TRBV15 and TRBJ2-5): DAMVIQNPRYQVTQFGKPVTLSCSQTLNHNVMYWYQQKSSQAPKLLFHYYDKDFNNEADTPDNFQSRRPNTSFCFLDIRSPGLGDTAMYLCATSRDRGAGETQYFGPGTRLLVL.

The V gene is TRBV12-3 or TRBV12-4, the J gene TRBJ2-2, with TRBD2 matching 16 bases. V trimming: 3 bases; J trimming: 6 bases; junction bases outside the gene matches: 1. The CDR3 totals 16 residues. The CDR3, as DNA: TGTGCCAGCAGTTTCGGGACTAGCGGGAGGGCCGGGGAGCTGTTTTTT. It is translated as CASSFGTSGRAGELFF.

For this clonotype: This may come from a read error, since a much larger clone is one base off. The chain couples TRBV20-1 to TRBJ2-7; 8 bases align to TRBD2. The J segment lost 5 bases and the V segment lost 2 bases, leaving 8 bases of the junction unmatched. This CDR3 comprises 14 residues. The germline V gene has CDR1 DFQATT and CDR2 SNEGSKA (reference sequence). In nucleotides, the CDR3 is TGCAGTGCTAGACCCGGGACTAGAATCAACGAGCAGTACTTC. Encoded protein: CSARPGTRINEQYF.

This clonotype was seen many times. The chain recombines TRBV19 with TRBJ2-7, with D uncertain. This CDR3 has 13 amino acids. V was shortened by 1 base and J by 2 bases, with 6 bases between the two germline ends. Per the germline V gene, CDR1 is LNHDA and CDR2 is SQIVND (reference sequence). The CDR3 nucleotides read TGTGCCAGTAGTATAGGGACGACCTACGAGCAGTACTTC. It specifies CASSIGTTYEQYF.

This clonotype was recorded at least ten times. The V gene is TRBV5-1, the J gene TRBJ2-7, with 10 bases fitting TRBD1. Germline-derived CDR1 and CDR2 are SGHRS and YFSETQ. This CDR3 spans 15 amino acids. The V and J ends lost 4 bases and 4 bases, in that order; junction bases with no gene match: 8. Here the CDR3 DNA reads TGCGCCAGCAGCCAGCGGACAGGGGGTTTATACGAGCAGTACTTC. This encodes CASSQRTGGLYEQYF.

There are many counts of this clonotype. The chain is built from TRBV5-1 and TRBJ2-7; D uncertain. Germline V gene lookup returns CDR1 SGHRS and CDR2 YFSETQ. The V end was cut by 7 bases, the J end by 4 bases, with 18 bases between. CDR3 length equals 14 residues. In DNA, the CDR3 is TGCGCCAGCTCCCCCCAACCCGTAGATTACGAGCAGTACTTC. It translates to CASSPQPVDYEQYF.

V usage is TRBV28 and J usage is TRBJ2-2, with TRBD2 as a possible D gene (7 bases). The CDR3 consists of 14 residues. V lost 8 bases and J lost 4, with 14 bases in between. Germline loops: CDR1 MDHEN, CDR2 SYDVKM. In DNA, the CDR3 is TGTGCCAGCCGGCGGGGGCCGGGCACCGGGGAGCTGTTTTTT. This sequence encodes CASRRGPGTGELFF. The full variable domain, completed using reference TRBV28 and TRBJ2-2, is DVKVTQSSRYLVKRTGEKVFLECVQDMDHENMFWYRQDPGLGLRLIYFSYDVKMKEKGDIPEGYSVSREKKERFSLILESASTNQTSMYLCASRRGPGTGELFFGEGSRLTVL.

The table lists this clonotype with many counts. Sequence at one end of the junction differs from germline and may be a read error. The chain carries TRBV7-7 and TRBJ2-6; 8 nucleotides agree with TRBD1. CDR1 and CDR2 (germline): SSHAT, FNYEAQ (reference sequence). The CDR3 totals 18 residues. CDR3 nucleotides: TGTGCTAGCAGCTGCTCGACAGGGGTTAGCTCTGGGGCCAACGTCCTGACTTTC. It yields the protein CASSCSTGVSSGANVLTF.

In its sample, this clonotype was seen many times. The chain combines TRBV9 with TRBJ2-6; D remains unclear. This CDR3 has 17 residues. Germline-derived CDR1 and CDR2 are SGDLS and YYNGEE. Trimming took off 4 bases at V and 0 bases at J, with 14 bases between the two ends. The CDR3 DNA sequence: TGTGCCAGCAGCACGAGACCCTCGGGCTCTGGGGCCAACGTCCTGACTTTC. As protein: CASSTRPSGSGANVLTF.

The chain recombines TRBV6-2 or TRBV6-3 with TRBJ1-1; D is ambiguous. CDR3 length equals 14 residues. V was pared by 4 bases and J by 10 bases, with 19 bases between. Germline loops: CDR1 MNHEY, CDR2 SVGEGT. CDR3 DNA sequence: TGTGCCAGCAGTTTAGATAGGACGGGATGGGGAGCTTTCTTT. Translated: CASSLDRTGWGAFF.

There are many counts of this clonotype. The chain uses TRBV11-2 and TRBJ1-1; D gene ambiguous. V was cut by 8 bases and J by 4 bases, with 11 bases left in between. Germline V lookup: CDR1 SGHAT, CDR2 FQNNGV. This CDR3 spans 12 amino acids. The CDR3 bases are TGTGCCAGCGCCCGCAGTCGCACTGAAGCTTTCTTT. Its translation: CASARSRTEAFF.

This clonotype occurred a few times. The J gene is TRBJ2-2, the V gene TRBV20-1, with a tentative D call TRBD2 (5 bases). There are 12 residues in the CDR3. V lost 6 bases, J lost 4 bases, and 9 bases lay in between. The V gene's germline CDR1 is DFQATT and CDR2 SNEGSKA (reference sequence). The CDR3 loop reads CSAAGTTGELFF. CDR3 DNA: TGCAGTGCGGCGGGTACCACCGGGGAGCTGTTTTTT.

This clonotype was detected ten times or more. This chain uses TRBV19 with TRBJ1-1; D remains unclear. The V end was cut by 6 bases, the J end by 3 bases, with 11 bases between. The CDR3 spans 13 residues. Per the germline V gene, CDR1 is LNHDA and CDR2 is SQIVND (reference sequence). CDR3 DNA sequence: TGTGCCAGTAGGTGGAGTCCGGACACTGAAGCTTTCTTT. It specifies CASRWSPDTEAFF.

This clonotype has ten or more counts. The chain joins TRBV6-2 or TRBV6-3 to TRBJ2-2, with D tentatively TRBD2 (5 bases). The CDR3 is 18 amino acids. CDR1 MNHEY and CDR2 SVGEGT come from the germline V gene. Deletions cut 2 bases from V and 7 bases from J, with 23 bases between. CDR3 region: CASSYPDARLAKGGELFF. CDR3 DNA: TGTGCCAGCAGTTACCCCGACGCGAGGCTAGCAAAAGGCGGGGAGCTGTTTTTT.

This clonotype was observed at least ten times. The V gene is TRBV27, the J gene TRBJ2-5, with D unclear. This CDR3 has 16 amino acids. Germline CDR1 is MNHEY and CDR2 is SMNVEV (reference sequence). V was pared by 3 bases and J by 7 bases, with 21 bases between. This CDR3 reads CASSFLVGGEWGTQYF. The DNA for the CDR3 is TGTGCCAGCAGTTTTTTAGTGGGCGGTGAATGGGGGACCCAGTACTTC.

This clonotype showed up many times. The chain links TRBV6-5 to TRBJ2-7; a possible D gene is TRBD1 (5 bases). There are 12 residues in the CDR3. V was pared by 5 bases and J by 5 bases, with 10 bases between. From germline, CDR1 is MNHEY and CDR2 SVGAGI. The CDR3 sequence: CASSPQGHEQYF. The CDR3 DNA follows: TGTGCCAGCAGTCCCCAGGGTCACGAGCAGTACTTC.

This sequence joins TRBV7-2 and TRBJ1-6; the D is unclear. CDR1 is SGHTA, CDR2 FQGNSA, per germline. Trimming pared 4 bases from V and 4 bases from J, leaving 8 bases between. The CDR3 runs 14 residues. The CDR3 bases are TGTGCCAGCAGCTCGAGGGCATATAATTCACCCCTCCACTTT. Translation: CASSSRAYNSPLHF. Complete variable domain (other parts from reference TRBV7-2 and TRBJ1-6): GAGVSQSPSNKVTEKGKDVELRCDPISGHTALYWYRQSLGQGLEFLIYFQGNSAPDKSGLPSDRFSAERTGGSVSTLTIQRTQQEDSAVYLCASSSRAYNSPLHFGNGTRLTVT.

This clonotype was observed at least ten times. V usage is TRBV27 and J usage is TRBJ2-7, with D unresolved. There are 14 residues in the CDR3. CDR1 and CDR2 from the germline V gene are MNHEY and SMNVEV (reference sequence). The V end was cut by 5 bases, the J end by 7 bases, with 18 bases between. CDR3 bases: TGTGCCAGCAGTAGCCGCCTTGGGCTACGAGAGCAGTACTTC. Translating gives CASSSRLGLREQYF.

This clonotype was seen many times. The CDR3 spells CASLHRDQTYEQYF. Here the CDR3 DNA reads TGTGCCAGCCTCCACCGGGACCAGACTTACGAGCAGTACTTC. The V gene is TRBV6-2 or TRBV6-3, the J gene TRBJ2-7; TRBD1 or TRBD2 may be the D gene (5 bases each). This CDR3 is built from 14 residues. Germline V gene sequence: CDR1 MNHEY, CDR2 SVGEGT. V was trimmed by 8 bases and J by 4 bases, leaving 18 bases between them.

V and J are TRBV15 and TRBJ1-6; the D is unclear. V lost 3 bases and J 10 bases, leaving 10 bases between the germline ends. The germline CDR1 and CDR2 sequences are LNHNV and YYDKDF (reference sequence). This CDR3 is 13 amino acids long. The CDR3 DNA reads TGTGCCACCAGCAGGGAGACTCAATCACCCCTCCACTTT. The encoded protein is CATSRETQSPLHF.